Shown below are 27 T cell receptor beta chains from a single sample sequenced in a study of blood T cells in healthy people across ages (dated by TCRdb to the mid-2010s). The receptor library was made with 5' RACE. The instrument was an Illumina HiSeq 2500. A second 7 to 11 cycle PCR used a sample-barcoded 5' primer and a J-beta primer mix. TCRdb handled the public reads itself, with Q25 trimming in fastp and clone calling in MiXCR, and kept productive beta chains. Each entry merges the rows of one CDR3 protein and shows their most common DNA and genes. This sample has roughly 800,000 distinct CDR3 sequences in its table, and 35% to 40% of those were observed once. The leading ten clones occupy 10% to 15% of the sample. Source material: blood. Receptors originate from a man between 18 and 29 years old in good health.

The chain recombines TRBV7-2 with TRBJ2-3, with D perhaps TRBD2 (5 bases). Germline-derived CDR1 and CDR2 are SGHTA and FQGNSA. The CDR3 runs 15 residues. V was clipped by 5 bases and J by 3 bases, with 15 bases between them. This chain's CDR3 is CASSPEAGSTDTQYF. For the CDR3, the DNA is TGTGCCAGCAGCCCCGAGGCGGGCTCGACAGATACGCAGTATTTT.

The chain has TRBV19 and TRBJ1-1; D is ambiguous. CDR3 size: 16 residues. Trimming took off 6 bases at V and 2 bases at J, with 19 bases between the two ends. From germline, CDR1 is LNHDA and CDR2 SQIVND (reference sequence). In DNA form, the CDR3 reads TGTGCCAGTAGCCACCCACTGGAGGACGGAAACACTGAAGCTTTCTTT. Protein sequence: CASSHPLEDGNTEAFF.

This clonotype appeared a few times. The chain couples TRBV20-1 to TRBJ1-1; possibly TRBD1 for D (5 bases). Trimming took off 4 bases at V and 8 bases at J, with 11 bases between the two ends. This CDR3 has 11 residues. In germline, CDR1 is DFQATT, CDR2 SNEGSKA (reference sequence). The CDR3 region has the DNA TGCAGTGCTAACCGACAGAGAGAAGCTTTCTTT. Translating gives CSANRQREAFF.

The gene calls are TRBV20-1 and TRBJ2-3; 10 nucleotides match TRBD1. This CDR3 has 13 amino acids. V lost 6 bases and J lost 4; bases outside the gene matches: 4. Germline CDR1 reads DFQATT; CDR2 reads SNEGSKA (reference sequence). The CDR3 DNA follows: TGCAGTGCCGGACAGGGGGATGCAGATACGCAGTATTTT. Its translation: CSAGQGDADTQYF.

This clonotype was observed a few times. The chain recombines TRBV29-1 with TRBJ2-3; D is unclear. The germline V gene has CDR1 SQVTM and CDR2 ANQGSEA. With 5 bases removed from V and 2 bases from J, the gap between germline ends came to 11 bases. This CDR3 has 13 residues. The CDR3 DNA follows: TGCAGCGTTAGCCAGTGGGACACAGATACGCAGTATTTT. Amino acids: CSVSQWDTDTQYF.

The chain is built from TRBV5-5 and TRBJ2-3; the D gene could be TRBD1 or TRBD2 (5 bases each). V was clipped by 4 bases and J by 6 bases, with 12 bases between them. Germline CDR1 and CDR2: SGHKS and YYEKEE (reference sequence). This CDR3 has 13 residues. The CDR3 spells CASSPRWGDTQYF. For the CDR3, the DNA is TGTGCCAGCAGCCCGCGATGGGGGGATACGCAGTATTTT.

This sequence joins TRBV6-2 or TRBV6-3 and TRBJ2-4; possibly TRBD1 for D (6 bases). This CDR3 contains 14 residues. V was pared by 6 bases and J by 3 bases, with 12 bases between. The germline CDR1 and CDR2 sequences are MNHEY and SVGEGT. The CDR3 DNA reads TGTGCCAGCAGGGGCAGGACAGTCAAAAACATTCAGTACTTC. It translates to CASRGRTVKNIQYF.

The V call is TRBV6-2 or TRBV6-3, the J call TRBJ1-1; 7 nucleotides match TRBD1. Per the germline V gene, CDR1 is MNHEY and CDR2 is SVGEGT. The CDR3 runs to 17 residues. J was trimmed by 0 bases and V by 5 bases; bases with no gene match: 12. In nucleotides, the CDR3 is TGTGCCAGCAGTCGAACAGGGGTTGGAATCCTGAACACTGAAGCTTTCTTT. Amino acids: CASSRTGVGILNTEAFF.

V and J are TRBV7-8 and TRBJ1-1; D might be TRBD1 (5 bases). V was clipped by 11 bases and J by 3 bases, with 16 bases between them. Germline CDR1 and CDR2: SGHVS and FQNEAQ. The CDR3 loop spans 13 amino acids. This CDR3 is CAAGAGLDTEAFF. CDR3 coding DNA: TGTGCCGCTGGGGCGGGGTTGGACACTGAAGCTTTCTTT.

There are a few counts of this clonotype. The chain carries TRBV27 and TRBJ2-1, with D possibly being TRBD2 (6 bases). The CDR3 has 14 residues. The V end was cut by 1 base, the J end by 5 bases, with 9 bases between. Looked up from germline, CDR1 is MNHEY and CDR2 is SMNVEV (reference sequence). The CDR3 is CASSLYWGDNEQFF. For the CDR3, the DNA is TGTGCCAGCAGTTTATATTGGGGGGACAATGAGCAGTTCTTC.

About this clonotype: The junction departs from germline at one end; a sequencing error may be responsible. The chain employs TRBV4-2 and TRBJ2-5; 13 nucleotides line up with TRBD2. There are 16 residues in the CDR3. Germline CDR1 is LGHNA and CDR2 is YNFKEQ. CDR3 amino acids: CASSQDRLAGGETRYF. In DNA, the CDR3 is TGTGCCAGCAGCCAAGATAGACTAGCGGGGGGAGAGACCCGGTACTTC.

The chain employs TRBV10-3 and TRBJ1-5; D remains ambiguous. With 0 bases removed from V and 2 bases from J, the gap between germline ends came to 5 bases. The CDR3 extends over 14 amino acids. Germline values: CDR1 ENHRY, CDR2 SYGVKD. The CDR3 DNA sequence: TGTGCCATCAGTGAGTCGTCACGCAATCAGCCCCAGCATTTT. Protein: CAISESSRNQPQHF.

CDR3 residues: CASSRRGAYTDTQYF. CDR3 nucleotide sequence: TGTGCCAGCAGCCGGAGGGGAGCTTATACAGATACGCAGTATTTT. V is TRBV7-3 and J is TRBJ2-3; D is perhaps TRBD2 (6 bases). The CDR3 consists of 15 residues. The V end lost 5 bases, the J end lost 3 bases, and 15 bases lay between the germline ends. The germline V gene encodes CDR1 SGHTA and CDR2 FQGTGA.

The J gene is TRBJ2-1, the V gene TRBV20-1; the D call may be TRBD1 or TRBD2 (5 bases each). Between the trimmed V and J ends, which lost 5 bases and 8 bases, there was a span of 10 bases. This CDR3 comprises 11 residues. CDR1 is DFQATT, CDR2 SNEGSKA, per germline (reference sequence). For the CDR3, the DNA is TGCAGTGCTGATAGAGGGGATGAGCAGTTCTTC. It yields the protein CSADRGDEQFF.

This clonotype was recorded at least ten times. J is TRBJ2-3 and V is TRBV3-1; D is ambiguous. The CDR3 has 14 residues. V gave up 1 base and J gave up 1 base, with 6 bases separating them. The germline V gene encodes CDR1 LGHDT and CDR2 YNNKEL (reference sequence). CDR3 amino acids: CASSQGGGTDTQYF. In nucleotides, the CDR3 is TGTGCCAGCAGCCAAGGAGGCGGCACAGATACGCAGTATTTT.

With regard to this clonotype: A much larger clone is a single base away; this may be a read error. The chain has TRBV5-1 and TRBJ1-1; D call uncertain. The CDR3 covers 15 residues. Germline CDR1 and CDR2: SGHRS and YFSETQ. The CDR3 loop is CASSLRARANTGAFF. The CDR3 nucleotides are TGCGCCAGCAGCTTGCGAGCCAGAGCGAACACTGGAGCTTTCTTT.

This clonotype was detected many times. This chain connects TRBV6-6 to TRBJ2-7; D possibly corresponds to TRBD1 (6 bases). V lost 6 bases and J lost 0, with 21 bases in between. This CDR3 comprises 17 residues. Germline CDR1 is MNHNY and CDR2 is SVGAGI (reference sequence). The CDR3 nucleotides read TGTGCCAGCAGCAAGACCCACTTCGGACAGCGCTCCTACGAGCAGTACTTC. As protein: CASSKTHFGQRSYEQYF.

This clonotype came up once. This sequence may be a read error, since a much larger clone differs from it by one base. V usage is TRBV20-1 and J usage is TRBJ2-5, with D maybe TRBD2 (5 bases). V lost 0 bases to trimming and J lost 2 bases, with 19 bases between them. Germline V gene sequence: CDR1 DFQATT, CDR2 SNEGSKA (reference sequence). The CDR3 spans 17 residues. The CDR3 spells CSARDLMSSRTQETQYF. CDR3 DNA sequence: TGCAGTGCTAGAGATTTGATGAGCAGCCGGACTCAAGAGACCCAGTACTTC.

The V call is TRBV10-3, the J call TRBJ2-3; TRBD1 matches at 12 bases. CDR1 is ENHRY and CDR2 is SYGVKD in the germline V gene. This CDR3 comprises 14 residues. With V trimmed by 6 bases and J by 5 bases, 3 bases remained unmatched. The DNA for the CDR3 is TGTGCCATCAGCCGGGACAGGGGGCTAGATACGCAGTATTTT. Its protein product is CAISRDRGLDTQYF.

CDR3 bases: TGTGCCAGCAGTCCGGGACACTCCCAAGAGACCCAGTACTTC. Translating gives CASSPGHSQETQYF. The rearrangement uses TRBV5-5 and TRBJ2-5, with D possibly TRBD1 on 6 matching bases. The CDR3 is 14 residues long. Germline V gene sequence: CDR1 SGHKS, CDR2 YYEKEE (reference sequence). V was trimmed by 5 bases and J by 1 base, leaving 12 bases between them.

V and J are TRBV12-3 or TRBV12-4 and TRBJ1-1; D uncertain. V shed 7 bases and J shed 8 bases, with 20 bases lying between them. The CDR3 is 14 residues long. CDR3 sequence (DNA): TGTGCCAGCACACAAATTGACGGAGAAGGAGAAGCTTTCTTT. Translating it yields CASTQIDGEGEAFF.

There are a few counts of this clonotype. V gene TRBV7-9 combines with J gene TRBJ2-3; possibly TRBD2 for D (5 bases). The CDR3 covers 15 residues. V shed 5 bases and J shed 4 bases, with 16 bases lying between them. Germline V lookup: CDR1 SEHNR, CDR2 FQNEAQ (reference sequence). For the CDR3, the DNA is TGTGCCAGCAGCCCGCGGGCCTCAGCACCAGATACGCAGTATTTT. This gives the protein CASSPRASAPDTQYF.

This clonotype was counted between two and nine times. This chain uses TRBV7-2 with TRBJ1-2, with 10 bases fitting TRBD1. CDR1 and CDR2 (germline): SGHTA, FQGNSA. J lost 5 bases, V lost 5 bases, and 8 bases had no gene match. The CDR3 extends over 15 amino acids. CDR3 in DNA: TGTGCCAGCAGCCCTGGGACAGGGGAAATTTATGGCTACACCTTC. It codes for CASSPGTGEIYGYTF.

This clonotype came up once. A much more abundant neighbour one base away suggests this may be a read error. This sequence joins TRBV12-3 or TRBV12-4 and TRBJ1-2; a possible D gene is TRBD1 (5 bases). V lost 7 bases, J lost 11 bases, and 20 bases lay in between. The CDR3 loop spans 13 amino acids. DNA of the CDR3: TGTGCCAGCATTTTTAACCGCGGCGAGGGGTACACCTTC. Encoded protein: CASIFNRGEGYTF.

The V call is TRBV11-2, the J call TRBJ2-1; 8 bases fit TRBD2. The CDR3 spans 15 residues. J lost 2 bases, V lost 5 bases, and 5 bases had no gene match. Germline CDR1 is SGHAT and CDR2 is FQNNGV. Here the CDR3 reads CASSPGGKTYNEQFF. The DNA of the CDR3 is TGTGCCAGCAGCCCGGGGGGGAAAACCTACAATGAGCAGTTCTTC.

As concerns this clonotype: The junction and the germline gene differ at one end; a read error may be behind it. The rearrangement uses TRBV6-5 and TRBJ1-5; D possibly corresponds to TRBD1 (6 bases). In germline, CDR1 is MNHEY, CDR2 SVGAGI. The CDR3 consists of 16 residues. In DNA form, the CDR3 reads TGTGCCAGCAGACCAGGCAGGGGCTTAAGCAACCAGCCCCAGCATTTT. Translation gives CASRPGRGLSNQPQHF.

This clonotype has more than one count but fewer than ten. This sequence joins TRBV9 and TRBJ2-3; 9 nucleotides match TRBD1. The germline gives CDR1 SGDLS, CDR2 YYNGEE. After removal of 2 bases from V and 3 bases from J, the junction contained 7 bases not matched to a gene. The CDR3 runs 16 residues. CDR3 bases: TGTGCCAGCAGCGTCTATGGGGGGACAGGGACAGATACGCAGTATTTT. Residues: CASSVYGGTGTDTQYF.